The source of this T cell receptor (beta chain) is a study of early T cells in non-severe SARS-CoV-2 infection. One entry per CDR3 protein, called by TCRdb with MiXCR from the 5' RACE reads. This sample has about 60,000 distinct CDR3 sequences, with approximately 13% found just once. This clonotype was seen at least ten times. What was sequenced was whole blood. This clonotype was obtained from an adult who was a healthcare worker with PCR-confirmed SARS-CoV-2 infection or an uninfected control (not recorded which).

Written as DNA, the CDR3 is TGCAGCGTGGACACGAGTCTCCAGTCCGCGCAGTTCTTC. It specifies CSVDTSLQSAQFF. V gene TRBV29-1 combines with J gene TRBJ2-1; TRBD1 is a possible D gene (5 bases). V gave up 6 bases and J gave up 12 bases, with 21 bases separating them. There are 13 residues in the CDR3. CDR1 and CDR2 from the germline V gene are SQVTM and ANQGSEA.